This T cell receptor (beta chain) came from a study of shared T cell receptors in the human thymus. The CDR3 loop spans 12 amino acids. With 2 bases removed from V and 6 bases from J, the gap between germline ends came to 8 bases. The germline gives CDR1 SGHTA, CDR2 FQGTGA. Using immunoSEQ multiplex PCR, the repertoire was profiled, and TCRdb retains in-frame clones only, with some absent. The data show some 660,000 clones, around 87% seen once. The sample was also reused in another study, on human thymus T cells. That work contributes: Immunologically healthy infants in Finland undergoing congenital heart defect surgery were the donors. It was from resections taken during corrective heart surgery that the thymus tissue came. Thymic and blood repertoires showed apparently biased V and J gene usage. Related work found strong thymic repertoire overlap between unrelated individuals.

This TCR came from a boy less than two years old with a congenital heart defect. The V gene is TRBV7-3, the J gene TRBJ2-7; the D is unclear. Sample: thymocytes. CDR3 nucleotides: TGTGCCAGCAGCTTAGATGGCGGCGAGCAGTACTTC. Its protein product is CASSLDGGEQYF.